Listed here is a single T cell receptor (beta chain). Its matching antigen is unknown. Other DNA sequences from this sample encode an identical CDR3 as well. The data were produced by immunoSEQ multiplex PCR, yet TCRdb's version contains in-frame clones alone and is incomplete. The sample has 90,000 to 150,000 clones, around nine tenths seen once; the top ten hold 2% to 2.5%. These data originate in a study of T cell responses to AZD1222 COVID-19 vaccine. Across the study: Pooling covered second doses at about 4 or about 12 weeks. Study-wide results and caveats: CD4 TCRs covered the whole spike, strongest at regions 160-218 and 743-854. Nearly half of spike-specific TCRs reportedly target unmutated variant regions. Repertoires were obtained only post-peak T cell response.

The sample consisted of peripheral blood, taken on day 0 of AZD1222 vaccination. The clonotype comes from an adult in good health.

The CDR3 loop is CASSYGGGYGYTF. The CDR3 coding sequence is TGTGCCAGCAGTTATGGGGGGGGCTATGGCTACACCTTC. The chain links TRBV6-5 to TRBJ1-2; possible D gene TRBD1, 5 bases. Germline CDR1 is MNHEY and CDR2 is SVGAGI. The V end lost 3 bases, the J end lost 4 bases, and 9 bases lay between the germline ends. This CDR3 is 13 amino acids long.